This entry is about one TCR beta chain. This specimen belongs to a study of blood T cell repertoires in COVID-19. Study-wide background: Both acute and convalescent COVID-19 samples were obtained from the United States, Italy and Spain. Sources were T cells, B-cell-depleted T cells, or PBMCs; the material itself was cDNA or gDNA.

As originally analysed: Reference gene primer amplification in the assay estimated nucleated cell counts. This table comes from immunoSEQ multiplex PCR, and its TCRdb copy is limited to in-frame clones, with some not included. D and trimming were read from the DNA, whereas the V and J calls and clone size are those reported in that table. Of 90,000 to 120,000 clones listed, over 60% are singletons. This TCR was recovered from a man aged 70-80 years with acute or convalescent COVID-19. Sequenced sample: peripheral blood.

The CDR3 protein is CASSFGADTGELFF. The DNA for the CDR3 is TGTGCCAGCAGCTTTGGGGCGGACACCGGGGAGCTGTTTTTT. This chain uses TRBV7-2 with TRBJ2-2; possible D gene TRBD1, 5 bases. The CDR3 runs to 14 residues. Trimming cost V 3 bases and J 3 bases, with 8 bases left between them. Looked up from germline, CDR1 is SGHTA and CDR2 is FQGNSA.